The present T cell receptor beta chain was sequenced within a study of blood T cell repertoires in COVID-19 (dated by TCRdb to 2018 to 2020). Study-wide context: Samples from collaborators originated in the United States, Italy and Spain and spanned both the acute and convalescent phases of COVID-19. Where HLA class I and class II types were available, the types were taken from metadata supplied by the sample provider, not from assay-based typing. The material from the prospective study consisted of cDNA or gDNA derived from T cells, B-cell-depleted T cells, or PBMCs. Samples were obtained from the ongoing ImmuneRACE study (first 160 participants) and from about 1,300 subjects provided by 6 global collaborators. The dataset comprised deeply sampled blood TCRbeta repertoires from subjects exposed to, actively infected with, or recovered from COVID-19. Nearly every sample came with metadata listing a de-identified subject ID, COVID-19 status, age in years and sex. A freely available public database, intended as a resource for researchers studying the immune response to SARS-CoV-2, is where the repertoires were released.

Points the paper makes about the study in general: Clinical and demographic metadata were provided uncurated, with the amount varying by source and participant.

Per the germline V gene, LGHNA is the CDR1 and YNFKEQ is the CDR2. From the cysteine up to the phenylalanine, the CDR3 has a length of 14 residues. The CDR3 DNA has 42 bases and is translated from base 1. V loses 5 bases at its end and J loses 6 bases; junction bases beyond the gene matches: 10. A remark on this clone: There is no known antigen for this receptor. One base away there is no much larger clone; base qualities are not given.

In the prospective study, participants were roughly 18 to 95 years old, resided in under 30 geographic areas of the United States, and were enrolled through a virtual design. To assign participants to cohorts, the prospective study relied on clinical history that participants themselves reported in a screening survey and a study questionnaire. In the prospective study, mobile phlebotomists collected whole blood, serum and a nasopharyngeal or oropharyngeal swab from each participant. Participants in the prospective study had the option to provide additional blood draws and questionnaires over a roughly 2-month period. Prospective study blood samples were shipped either frozen or at room temperature before DNA extraction. TCRbeta CDR3 regions were amplified from genomic DNA using the immunoSEQ Assay, a bias-controlled multiplex PCR. In the source study's methods: The number of nucleated cells in each sample was estimated by amplification of reference gene primers within the assay. To quantify the absolute abundance of each unique TCRbeta CDR3 rearrangement, sequence reads were collapsed and filtered. For each sample, productive Simpson clonality was calculated by taking the square root of Simpson's diversity index across productive rearrangements. In its TCRdb copy, this immuneACCESS table keeps in-frame sequences only and misses some clones. Where compared with another copy, unresolved V genes explain less than half of these, and the others have no known cause. V, J and clone size are taken as reported in that table, and D and trimming were inferred from the DNA itself. The sample table holds a few hundred thousand clones, of which around 81% were seen once. The ten largest clones capture roughly 4.3% of the sample.

Recombination connected TRBV4-2 to TRBJ2-7; 7 bases in the junction line up with TRBD2. This clonotype was obtained from a man aged 30 to 39 with acute COVID-19. Sequencing was done on a sample of PBMCs or T cells enriched from blood (not recorded which). The CDR3 region has the sequence CASSDSGGLGEQYF. In nucleotide form, the sequence is TGTGCCAGCAGCGATTCGGGGGGACTGGGCGAGCAGTACTTC.